A single sample is the source of the 9 T cell receptor beta chains below, sequenced in a study of T-cell memory formation after mild COVID-19. TCRdb analysed the 5' RACE reads with MiXCR anew, one entry per CDR3 protein. The sample lists about 600,000 distinct CDR3 sequences, roughly 21% occurring once. Sequencing input: PBMCs or a T cell subset sorted from them (not recorded which). These receptor sequences come from an adult woman who had mild COVID-19 (a few samples of this study predate the infection). Cell type and time point are not known.

This chain connects TRBV6-6 to TRBJ2-7; the D gene is possibly TRBD2 (5 bases). The CDR3 totals 15 residues. The V gene lost 2 bases and the J gene lost 3 bases, with 14 bases spanning the gap. The V gene's germline CDR1 is MNHNY and CDR2 SVGAGI (reference sequence). The CDR3 here is CASSYRYDEGYEQYF. The CDR3 coding sequence is TGTGCCAGCAGTTACCGGTACGACGAGGGCTACGAGCAGTACTTC.

This clonotype was counted a few times. In nucleotides, the CDR3 is TGTGCCAGCAGCCCAAAATGGGGCCCAGGAAATGAGCAGTTCTTC. This sequence encodes CASSPKWGPGNEQFF. The chain uses TRBV7-3 and TRBJ2-1, with D possibly matching TRBD1 (5 bases). Germline V CDR1 and CDR2: SGHTA, FQGTGA. V was cut by 5 bases and J by 7 bases, with 18 bases left in between. The CDR3 is made up of 15 amino acids.

This clonotype was counted a few times. This sequence joins TRBV7-2 and TRBJ2-7, with D possibly being TRBD1 (5 bases). Germline V gene sequence: CDR1 SGHTA, CDR2 FQGNSA. Trimming pared 6 bases from V and 7 bases from J, leaving 10 bases between. There are 11 residues in the CDR3. The CDR3 coding sequence is TGTGCCAGCAGTGACAGTAGGGAGCAGTACTTC. It translates to CASSDSREQYF.

This clonotype has just a few counts. The rearrangement links TRBV6-6 to TRBJ2-3, with D possibly being TRBD2 (6 bases). The CDR3 sequence is 15 residues long. Trimming removed 5 bases from V and 0 bases from J, with 12 bases in between. CDR1 and CDR2 from the germline V gene are MNHNY and SVGAGI (reference sequence). The CDR3 reads CASSPSGYSTDTQYF. The CDR3 DNA reads as TGTGCCAGCAGTCCCAGCGGGTACAGCACAGATACGCAGTATTTT.

The chain uses TRBV6-5 and TRBJ2-7; no reliable D call. CDR1 is MNHEY, CDR2 SVGAGI, per germline. The V gene lost 0 bases and the J gene lost 0 bases, with 12 bases spanning the gap. CDR3 length equals 16 residues. CDR3 sequence reads: CASSYSPSSLSYEQYF. The CDR3 DNA reads TGTGCCAGCAGTTACTCCCCTAGTAGCCTCTCCTACGAGCAGTACTTC.

In this sample, this clonotype turned up a few times. CDR3 loop: CASSARDRGAYEQYF. In nucleotides, the CDR3 is TGTGCCAGCAGCGCCAGGGACAGGGGGGCCTACGAGCAGTACTTC. The V gene is TRBV7-9, the J gene TRBJ2-7, with 11 bases identical to TRBD1. The CDR3 contains 15 residues. The germline V gene encodes CDR1 SEHNR and CDR2 FQNEAQ (reference sequence). V trimming: 5 bases; J trimming: 2 bases; junction bases outside the gene matches: 5.

This clonotype was detected only a few times. The DNA for the CDR3 is TGCAGCACCTCGTTCGGGGATTACAATGAGCAGTTCTTC. Its translation: CSTSFGDYNEQFF. The rearrangement joins TRBV29-1 to TRBJ2-1; D is perhaps TRBD2 (5 bases). Trimming took off 8 bases at V and 4 bases at J, with 15 bases between the two ends. Germline-derived CDR1 and CDR2 are SQVTM and ANQGSEA. The CDR3 covers 13 residues.

This clonotype has just a few counts. In DNA, the CDR3 is TGTGCCAGCAGCAAAGAATCGGGACAGGGCACCCACGAGCAGTACTTC. Translation: CASSKESGQGTHEQYF. The gene calls are TRBV21-1 and TRBJ2-7; TRBD1 is the table's D call and was not checked against the DNA. TRBV21-1 has pseudogene status. The CDR3 totals 16 residues.

This clonotype turned up a few times. The chain combines TRBV27 with TRBJ2-4; the match to TRBD2 covers 11 bases. The J segment lost 1 base and the V segment lost 1 base, leaving 9 bases of the junction unmatched. The CDR3 sequence is 19 residues long. Germline V lookup: CDR1 MNHEY, CDR2 SMNVEV (reference sequence). The CDR3 here is CASSLYGTSGGLAKNIQYF. The CDR3 coding sequence is TGTGCCAGCAGTTTATATGGCACTAGCGGGGGATTGGCCAAAAACATTCAGTACTTC.